The 30 T cell receptor beta chains presented below share a single source sample, sequenced in a study of control samples from healthy donors and cancer patients. The protocol was immunoSEQ multiplex PCR, while the TCRdb copy is restricted to in-frame clones and leaves out a portion. The sample lists 20,000 to 30,000 clones, approximately 78% seen once, with under 30% in the top ten. The material sequenced was PBMCs. The receptors derive from a man aged 55 to 70 with colorectal cancer.

The rearrangement uses TRBV6-2 or TRBV6-3 and TRBJ2-5; D perhaps matches TRBD1 (5 bases). Trimming pared 2 bases from V and 5 bases from J, leaving 12 bases between. Germline lookup yields CDR1 MNHEY and CDR2 SVGEGT. The CDR3 has 14 residues. The CDR3 loop reads CASSYGQGWETQYF. As DNA, the CDR3 is TGTGCCAGCAGTTACGGGCAGGGCTGGGAGACCCAGTACTTC.

This chain links TRBV18 with TRBJ1-4; a weak D match, TRBD1 (6 bases). This CDR3 region has 15 residues. Germline V CDR1 and CDR2: KGHSH, LQKENI. Deletions cut 3 bases from V and 7 bases from J, with 15 bases between. CDR3 in DNA: TGTGCCAGCTCACCTTTGGGGGCTGTTACTGAAAAACTGTTTTTT. This codes for CASSPLGAVTEKLFF. Looking up the rest from reference TRBV18 and TRBJ1-4 gives the full variable domain: NAGVMQNPRHLVRRRGQEARLRCSPMKGHSHVYWYRQLPEEGLKFMVYLQKENIIDESGMPKERFSAEFPKEGPSILRIQQVVRGDSAAYFCASSPLGAVTEKLFFGSGTQLSVL.

This chain uses TRBV6-2 or TRBV6-3 with TRBJ2-3; 8 nucleotides agree with TRBD2. The CDR3 runs to 16 residues. With 0 bases clipped from V and 8 bases from J, the junction kept 10 bases outside the gene matches. Germline V gives CDR1 MNHEY, CDR2 SVGEGT. CDR3 amino acids: CASSYSTVAGWGTQYF. The CDR3 DNA sequence: TGTGCCAGCAGTTACTCGACGGTAGCGGGGTGGGGTACGCAGTATTTT.

This clone showed up just a few times. V is TRBV4-1 and J is TRBJ1-4; D possibly corresponds to TRBD1 (6 bases). Trimming stripped 0 bases from V and 11 bases from J, with 16 bases between. CDR1 and CDR2 from the germline V gene are MGHRA and YSYEKL. The CDR3 totals 15 residues. This CDR3 reads CASSQDPGQGMKLFF. The CDR3 DNA is TGCGCCAGCAGCCAAGACCCGGGACAAGGGATGAAACTGTTTTTT.

The chain carries TRBV5-4 and TRBJ2-1; the match to TRBD2 covers 13 bases. V trimming: 5 bases; J trimming: 5 bases; junction bases outside the gene matches: 7. The CDR3 spans 16 residues. Germline V CDR1 and CDR2: SGHNT, YYREEE (reference sequence). CDR3 loop: CASRRTSGGDDNEQFF. CDR3 nucleotides: TGTGCCAGCAGAAGGACTAGCGGGGGAGATGACAATGAGCAGTTCTTC.

The chain is built from TRBV2 and TRBJ1-4; tentative D call: TRBD1 (5 bases). The CDR3 has 14 residues. Per the germline V gene, CDR1 is SNHLY and CDR2 is FYNNEI. V gave up 6 bases and J gave up 3 bases, with 11 bases separating them. The CDR3 nucleotides are TGTGCCAGCAGCGTAGCGACAGCTAATGAAAAACTGTTTTTT. This translates into CASSVATANEKLFF. The full variable domain, completed using reference TRBV2 and TRBJ1-4, is EPEVTQTPSHQVTQMGQEVILRCVPISNHLYFYWYRQILGQKVEFLVSFYNNEISEKSEIFDDQFSVERPDGSNFTLKIRSTKLEDSAMYFCASSVATANEKLFFGSGTQLSVL.

Here the CDR3 DNA reads TGTGCCATCAACAGGGATGACAATCAGCCCCAGCATTTT. Its translation: CAINRDDNQPQHF. This chain connects TRBV10-3 to TRBJ1-5, with D possibly matching TRBD1 (6 bases). This CDR3 has 13 amino acids. The ends were cut back, 7 bases at V and 3 bases at J, with 10 bases in the middle. The germline gives CDR1 ENHRY, CDR2 SYGVKD.

The chain has TRBV9 and TRBJ2-2, with 9 bases identical to TRBD1. Germline CDR1 is SGDLS and CDR2 is YYNGEE. The V segment lost 3 bases and the J segment 5 bases; nucleotides outside the gene matches: 5. The CDR3 totals 15 residues. CDR3 loop: CASSAGTGNTGELFF. The CDR3 region has the DNA TGTGCCAGCAGCGCCGGGACAGGGAATACCGGGGAGCTGTTTTTT.

The rearrangement joins TRBV6-4 to TRBJ1-1; weak D call: TRBD1 (5 bases). V lost 11 bases and J lost 0, with 13 bases in between. The CDR3 spans 13 residues. Germline-derived CDR1 and CDR2 are MRHNA and SNTAGT. DNA of the CDR3: TGTGCCGGAGAGGGGTTACTGAACACTGAAGCTTTCTTT. Its translation: CAGEGLLNTEAFF.

The rearrangement joins TRBV5-4 to TRBJ2-1, with D maybe TRBD1 (5 bases). The V gene's germline CDR1 is SGHNT and CDR2 YYREEE (reference sequence). CDR3 length: 17 residues. V was pared by 1 base and J by 0 bases, with 14 bases between. The CDR3 nucleotides read TGTGCCAGCAGCTTGAAATGGGGCCGCAGCTCCTACAATGAGCAGTTCTTC. Translated: CASSLKWGRSSYNEQFF.

The J gene is TRBJ1-5, the V gene TRBV3-1 (or the pseudogene TRBV3-2); D perhaps matches TRBD1 (6 bases). Trimming left V 1 base short and J 0 bases short, with 13 bases between. CDR1 is LGHDT, CDR2 YNNKEL, per germline (reference sequence). The CDR3 is made up of 17 amino acids. The DNA for the CDR3 is TGTGCCAGCAGCCAAGTAGGGACACCTTATAGCAATCAGCCCCAGCATTTT. Protein: CASSQVGTPYSNQPQHF.

The chain couples TRBV2 to TRBJ1-1; TRBD1 might be the D (6 bases). The germline V gene encodes CDR1 SNHLY and CDR2 FYNNEI. V dropped 5 bases and J dropped 4 bases, with 11 bases sitting between them. The CDR3 is 13 residues long. The CDR3 protein is CASSRQGTTEAFF. The CDR3 nucleotides read TGTGCCAGCAGTCGGCAGGGGACCACTGAAGCTTTCTTT.

The chain links TRBV7-9 to TRBJ1-2; a weak D match, TRBD1 (5 bases). V was cut by 2 bases and J by 4 bases, with 8 bases left in between. This CDR3 has 13 residues. Germline assignment: CDR1 SEHNR and CDR2 FQNEAQ (reference sequence). CDR3 in amino acids: CASSLTQGYGYTF. The DNA for the CDR3 is TGTGCCAGCAGCTTAACGCAGGGCTATGGCTACACCTTC.

This chain connects TRBV6-5 to TRBJ2-7, with a possible D match to TRBD1 (6 bases). V was pared by 6 bases and J by 5 bases, with 20 bases between. The CDR3 contains 15 residues. Germline CDR1 reads MNHEY; CDR2 reads SVGAGI. CDR3 sequence reads: CASSAPGHGHDEQYF. The DNA of the CDR3 is TGTGCCAGCAGCGCTCCGGGACACGGGCACGACGAGCAGTACTTC.

This chain uses TRBV2 with TRBJ2-1; tentative D call: TRBD2 (6 bases). Trimming removed 4 bases from V and 2 bases from J, with 6 bases in between. The CDR3 contains 13 residues. CDR1 and CDR2 from the germline V gene are SNHLY and FYNNEI. The CDR3 loop is CASSGTTYNEQFF. The DNA for the CDR3 is TGTGCCAGCAGTGGGACTACCTACAATGAGCAGTTCTTC.

This chain uses TRBV3-1 (or the pseudogene TRBV3-2) with TRBJ2-2; 7 nucleotides match TRBD1. The germline gives CDR1 LGHDT, CDR2 YNNKEL (reference sequence). Germline trimming cut 4 bases from V and 7 bases from J; bases unmatched to any gene: 6. The CDR3 totals 14 residues. CDR3 sequence: CASSLRGPIGELFF. The DNA for the CDR3 is TGTGCCAGCAGCCTAAGGGGGCCGATCGGGGAGCTGTTTTTT.

This clone came up once. The genes are TRBV14 and TRBJ2-1; TRBD1 aligns across 11 bases. V lost 4 bases and J lost 9; bases outside the gene matches: 11. Per germline, CDR1 SGHDN and CDR2 FVKESK. This CDR3 has 16 residues. The CDR3 protein is CASSRVGQGAQVEQFF. The CDR3 DNA is TGTGCCAGCAGCCGCGTCGGACAGGGGGCTCAGGTTGAGCAGTTCTTC.

This clone was seen a single time. This sequence joins TRBV5-4 and TRBJ2-1; no reliable D call. The CDR3 is made up of 13 amino acids. CDR1 is SGHNT, CDR2 YYREEE, per germline (reference sequence). The ends were cut back, 4 bases at V and 4 bases at J, with 9 bases in the middle. The CDR3: CASSGVGYNEQFF. For the CDR3, the DNA is TGTGCCAGCAGCGGGGTGGGTTACAATGAGCAGTTCTTC.

This chain's CDR3 is CASSLSASFYEQYV. Written as DNA, the CDR3 is TGTGCCAGCAGCTTGTCGGCCAGCTTCTACGAGCAGTACGTC. The chain has TRBV5-6 and TRBJ2-7; D not resolved. The germline V and J ends were trimmed by 1 base and 3 bases, with 11 bases remaining between them. Germline V gene lookup returns CDR1 SGHDT and CDR2 YYEEEE. This CDR3 has 14 amino acids.

This clone showed up just once. The chain couples TRBV7-2 to TRBJ1-1; D call uncertain. Germline CDR1 and CDR2: SGHTA and FQGNSA. V shed 7 bases and J shed 4 bases, with 19 bases lying between them. The CDR3 runs 15 residues. CDR3 residues: CASTERLHGITEAFF. DNA of the CDR3: TGTGCCAGCACCGAGCGGTTGCACGGGATCACTGAAGCTTTCTTT.

In DNA, the CDR3 is TGTGCCAGCAGCTCTGGACAGAGTGGCTACACCTTC. Its protein is CASSSGQSGYTF. This rearrangement joins TRBV7-9 to TRBJ1-2; perhaps TRBD1 as D (6 bases). V was cut by 4 bases and J by 7 bases, with 10 bases left in between. This CDR3 spans 12 amino acids. Per the germline V gene, CDR1 is SEHNR and CDR2 is FQNEAQ (reference sequence). The full variable domain, in which reference TRBV7-9 and TRBJ1-2 provide the parts outside the CDR3, is DTGVSQNPRHKITKRGQNVTFRCDPISEHNRLYWYRQTLGQGPEFLTYFQNEAQLEKSRLLSDRFSAERPKGSFSTLEIQRTEQGDSAMYLCASSSGQSGYTFGSGTRLTVV.

V usage is TRBV9 and J usage is TRBJ2-6; no clear D gene. From germline, CDR1 is SGDLS and CDR2 YYNGEE. CDR3 size: 16 residues. V was pared by 2 bases and J by 2 bases, with 11 bases between. Written as DNA, the CDR3 is TGTGCCAGCAGCGTTTTGCCCTCAACTGGGGCCAACGTCCTGACTTTC. It is translated as CASSVLPSTGANVLTF.

The gene calls are TRBV27 and TRBJ2-3; 11 bases fit TRBD2. Unmatched junction bases numbered 3, after V lost 4 bases and J lost 0 bases. Germline V gene data show CDR1 as MNHEY and CDR2 as SMNVEV (reference sequence). This CDR3 contains 16 residues. CDR3 sequence (DNA): TGTGCCAGCAGTTCCCGACTAGCGGGGAGCACAGATACGCAGTATTTT. Its protein is CASSSRLAGSTDTQYF.

This chain joins TRBV7-8 and TRBJ2-1; the match to TRBD1 covers 7 bases. The CDR3 is 13 residues long. Germline V CDR1 and CDR2: SGHVS, FQNEAQ. After removal of 5 bases from V and 6 bases from J, the junction contained 4 bases not matched to a gene. Here the CDR3 DNA reads TGTGCCAGCAGCAGCGACAGGGCCAATGAGCAGTTCTTC. It encodes CASSSDRANEQFF.

This clone showed up just once. The chain recombines TRBV14 with TRBJ1-4; TRBD1 might be the D (6 bases). This CDR3 contains 14 residues. CDR1 is SGHDN, CDR2 FVKESK, per germline. V dropped 3 bases and J dropped 8 bases, with 13 bases sitting between them. The CDR3 nucleotides read TGTGCCAGCAGCCAGCCGGACAGTTCCGAAAAACTGTTTTTT. This codes for CASSQPDSSEKLFF. Looking up the rest from reference TRBV14 and TRBJ1-4 gives the full variable domain: EAGVTQFPSHSVIEKGQTVTLRCDPISGHDNLYWYRRVMGKEIKFLLHFVKESKQDESGMPNNRFLAERTGGTYSTLKVQPAELEDSGVYFCASSQPDSSEKLFFGSGTQLSVL.

The V gene is TRBV7-8, the J gene TRBJ1-1; D is uncertain. This CDR3 region has 16 residues. Trimming removed 1 base from V and 6 bases from J, with 18 bases in between. Germline loops: CDR1 SGHVS, CDR2 FQNEAQ. The DNA of the CDR3 is TGTGCCAGCAGCTTAGTTGCGGCAGGATTCTACCCTGAAGCTTTCTTT. Its protein product is CASSLVAAGFYPEAFF.

In its sample, this clone was seen a few times. V and J are TRBV6-5 and TRBJ1-1; weak D call: TRBD1 (5 bases). Trimming shortened V by 4 bases and J by 11 bases, and 17 bases separated the two germline ends. There are 13 residues in the CDR3. The V gene's germline CDR1 is MNHEY and CDR2 SVGAGI. The CDR3 DNA sequence: TGTGCCAGCAGTTTCGGACGGCCTGGGGGGGCTTTCTTT. Residues: CASSFGRPGGAFF.

The chain recombines TRBV29-1 with TRBJ2-1; the D gene is possibly TRBD1 (7 bases). CDR1 and CDR2 from the germline V gene are SQVTM and ANQGSEA. The CDR3 length is 12 residues. V lost 4 bases and J 6 bases, leaving 10 bases between the germline ends. This CDR3 reads CSVGQGGNEQFF. In DNA form, the CDR3 reads TGCAGCGTTGGACAGGGAGGCAATGAGCAGTTCTTC.

The rearrangement links TRBV19 to TRBJ2-1, with 9 bases identical to TRBD1. CDR1 LNHDA and CDR2 SQIVND come from the germline V gene (reference sequence). V was pared by 2 bases and J by 6 bases, with 5 bases of the junction left unmatched. The CDR3 length is 15 residues. The CDR3 region is CASSILGQGVNEQFF. CDR3 coding DNA: TGTGCCAGTAGTATACTGGGACAGGGAGTCAATGAGCAGTTCTTC.

The V call is TRBV14, the J call TRBJ2-7; TRBD1 agrees at 10 bases. Unmatched junction bases numbered 7, after V lost 4 bases and J lost 1 base. CDR1 is SGHDN, CDR2 FVKESK, per germline. This CDR3 is built from 16 residues. Here the CDR3 DNA reads TGTGCCAGCAGCCGCCCGCCGGGACAGGGGTCCTACGAGCAGTACTTC. Its translation is CASSRPPGQGSYEQYF.